These 12 T cell receptor beta chains originate from one sample sequenced in a study of cytomegalovirus exposure and HLA in healthy donors. Primers included in the PCR were 60 Vbeta and 13 Jbeta primers. Profiling relied on immunoSEQ multiplex PCR, and the TCRdb table lists in-frame clones only, not all of them. The data contain some 150,000 clones, around three fifths of them singletons. Specimen: PBMCs. The receptors come from a woman aged 30 to 39 in good health and CMV-seropositive.

The rearrangement links TRBV11-2 to TRBJ2-1; maybe TRBD1 (5 bases). Germline assignment: CDR1 SGHAT and CDR2 FQNNGV. V gave up 5 bases and J gave up 2 bases, with 16 bases separating them. This CDR3 has 16 amino acids. CDR3 protein: CASSDISDSPYNEQFF. DNA for the CDR3: TGTGCCAGCAGCGATATATCCGACAGTCCCTACAATGAGCAGTTCTTC.

The V call is TRBV11-2, the J call TRBJ1-2; a weak D match, TRBD1 (6 bases). In germline, CDR1 is SGHAT, CDR2 FQNNGV. The CDR3 length is 15 residues. The V and J ends lost 3 bases and 8 bases respectively, with 19 bases between them. This CDR3 reads CASSFDPFAGDGYTF. Here the CDR3 DNA reads TGTGCCAGCAGCTTCGATCCGTTCGCAGGGGACGGCTACACCTTC.

This rearrangement joins TRBV2 to TRBJ2-5; TRBD2 matches 10 bases. The CDR3 is 18 amino acids. Germline CDR1 and CDR2: SNHLY and FYNNEI. V lost 2 bases to trimming and J lost 11 bases; unmatched junction nucleotides: 20. DNA of the CDR3: TGTGCCAGCAGTGAACCTCGACACGGACTAGCGGATAAAATTTGGCAGTACTTC. Translating gives CASSEPRHGLADKIWQYF.

This sequence joins TRBV9 and TRBJ2-2; D uncertain. This CDR3 contains 15 residues. The V gene's germline CDR1 is SGDLS and CDR2 YYNGEE. Deletions cut 4 bases from V and 5 bases from J, with 15 bases between. CDR3 coding DNA: TGTGCCAGCAGCCCTGTCCCTAGGAAGACCGGGGAGCTGTTTTTT. It translates to CASSPVPRKTGELFF.

The chain employs TRBV10-3 and TRBJ1-2; D is ambiguous. This CDR3 region has 11 residues. Trimming took 6 bases from V and 11 from J, leaving 13 bases between them. Germline values: CDR1 ENHRY, CDR2 SYGVKD. Written as DNA, the CDR3 is TGTGCCATCAGCACATTACAGATATACACCTTC. It specifies CAISTLQIYTF.

This clone came up once. The gene calls are TRBV30 and TRBJ1-2; D may be TRBD1 (5 bases). Germline V gene lookup returns CDR1 GTSNPN and CDR2 SVGIG (reference sequence). CDR3 length: 16 residues. Trimming pared 1 base from V and 1 base from J, leaving 16 bases between. The CDR3 DNA is TGTGCCTGGAGTGGGGGCGGGACGCTCGTTAACTATGGCTACACCTTC. Translated, it gives CAWSGGGTLVNYGYTF. Full variable domain (outside the CDR3, taken from reference TRBV30 and TRBJ1-2): SQTIHQWPATLVQPVGSPLSLECTVEGTSNPNLYWYRQAAGRGLQLLFYSVGIGQISSEVPQNLSASRPQDRQFILSSKKLLLSDSGFYLCAWSGGGTLVNYGYTFGSGTRLTVV.

This clone came up a few times. The rearrangement joins TRBV6-5 to TRBJ1-5; 9 bases fit TRBD1. The CDR3 sequence is 16 residues long. The V segment lost 0 bases and the J segment 4 bases; nucleotides outside the gene matches: 4. The germline CDR1 and CDR2 sequences are MNHEY and SVGAGI. As DNA, the CDR3 is TGTGCCAGCAGTTACTCGAGTGGGACAGGGAATCAGCCCCAGCATTTT. This encodes CASSYSSGTGNQPQHF.

The chain carries TRBV9 and TRBJ2-5; 9 nucleotides agree with TRBD1. The V gene end was trimmed by 4 bases and the J gene end by 2 bases; junction bases not matched to a gene: 15. From germline, CDR1 is SGDLS and CDR2 YYNGEE. The CDR3 consists of 18 residues. The chain's CDR3 is CASSLTTTGTGIQETQYF. For the CDR3, the DNA is TGTGCCAGCAGCTTAACGACGACCGGGACAGGGATACAAGAGACCCAGTACTTC.

The rearrangement uses TRBV6-6 and TRBJ1-2, with a weak D call TRBD1 (5 bases). With 7 bases removed from V and 4 bases from J, the gap between germline ends came to 16 bases. The CDR3 loop spans 14 amino acids. The V gene's germline CDR1 is MNHNY and CDR2 SVGAGI (reference sequence). CDR3 nucleotides: TGTGCCAGCACCGCGGGGGGAGAATCCTATGGCTACACCTTC. This translates into CASTAGGESYGYTF.

The chain is built from TRBV9 and TRBJ2-3; 9 bases agree with TRBD2. The junction had 7 bases not matched to a gene; V was cut back by 7 bases and J by 4 bases. This CDR3 has 14 residues. Looked up from germline, CDR1 is SGDLS and CDR2 is YYNGEE. CDR3 in amino acids: CASEDSGRSDTQYF. The CDR3 coding sequence is TGTGCCAGCGAGGATAGCGGGAGATCAGATACGCAGTATTTT.

Worth noting for this clone: At one end, the junction sequence differs from germline, possibly due to a read error. The rearrangement links TRBV28 to TRBJ2-1; tentatively, D is TRBD1 (5 bases). The V gene's germline CDR1 is MDHEN and CDR2 SYDVKM. CDR3 size: 13 residues. The CDR3 bases are TGCGCTTCAGGGTTTGGGTCCTACAATGAGCAGTTCTTC. Its protein is CASGFGSYNEQFF.

This chain links TRBV7-2 with TRBJ1-6; D unclear. This CDR3 is 16 amino acids long. Germline-derived CDR1 and CDR2 are SGHTA and FQGNSA. Trimming took 5 bases from V and 0 from J, leaving 11 bases between them. CDR3 residues: CASSHISSSYNSPLHF. CDR3 in DNA: TGTGCCAGCAGCCACATTTCAAGCTCCTATAATTCACCCCTCCACTTT.